The 25 T cell receptor beta chains given below trace back to one sample, sequenced in a study of blood T cell repertoires in COVID-19. Assay used: immunoSEQ multiplex PCR; TCRdb lists only in-frame clones, some missing. The sample includes 250,000 to 350,000 clones, approximately 86% seen only once; the top ten take over 2%. Sequenced: peripheral blood. The receptor set was obtained from a woman aged 30 to 39 who had recovered from COVID-19.

The rearrangement joins TRBV28 to TRBJ2-7; weak D call: TRBD2 (6 bases). Trimming cost V 3 bases and J 6 bases, with 9 bases left between them. Germline CDR1 and CDR2: MDHEN and SYDVKM. CDR3 size: 12 residues. The CDR3 region is CASSFREAEQYF. DNA of the CDR3: TGTGCCAGCAGTTTCAGGGAGGCCGAGCAGTACTTC.

The V call is TRBV25-1, the J call TRBJ1-5, with D unresolved. This CDR3 contains 14 residues. CDR1 MGHDK and CDR2 SYGVNS come from the germline V gene. Trimming stripped 3 bases from V and 4 bases from J, with 10 bases between. This CDR3 is CASSDYSANQPQHF. The CDR3 DNA follows: TGTGCCAGCAGTGACTATAGTGCGAATCAGCCCCAGCATTTT.

The gene calls are TRBV27 and TRBJ2-3; TRBD1 might be the D (6 bases). The V gene lost 5 bases and the J gene lost 5 bases, with 17 bases spanning the gap. CDR1 is MNHEY and CDR2 is SMNVEV in the germline V gene (reference sequence). This CDR3 contains 15 residues. The CDR3 spells CASSPLVGAGDTQYF. The DNA of the CDR3 is TGTGCCAGCAGTCCCCTCGTGGGGGCCGGAGATACGCAGTATTTT.

This chain connects TRBV9 to TRBJ2-3, with D possibly TRBD1 on 6 matching bases. Germline CDR1 and CDR2: SGDLS and YYNGEE. The V end lost 4 bases, the J end lost 0 bases, and 24 bases lay between the germline ends. The CDR3 contains 19 residues. The CDR3 DNA is TGTGCCAGCAGCCTACAAGCCGGATCCGGGACAACTAGCACAGATACGCAGTATTTT. It codes for CASSLQAGSGTTSTDTQYF.

This clone was seen only once. The chain has TRBV6-5 and TRBJ1-2; 7 positions agree with TRBD1. CDR3 length: 15 amino acids. V lost 8 bases and J lost 3; bases outside the gene matches: 12. CDR1 MNHEY and CDR2 SVGAGI come from the germline V gene. The chain's CDR3 is CASSRGQDVDYGYTF. DNA for the CDR3: TGTGCCAGCTCGCGAGGACAGGACGTCGACTATGGCTACACCTTC.

This rearrangement joins TRBV24-1 to TRBJ1-1, with 8 nucleotides matching TRBD1. CDR1 KGHDR and CDR2 SFDVKD come from the germline V gene. V was clipped by 5 bases and J by 4 bases; unmatched bases: 8. The CDR3 has 15 amino acids. CDR3 bases: TGTGCCACCAGTGGGCAGGGGGCGCGCGGCACTGAAGCTTTCTTT. Translation gives CATSGQGARGTEAFF.

The V call is TRBV5-5, the J call TRBJ1-3; D is perhaps TRBD1 (6 bases). The germline CDR1 and CDR2 sequences are SGHKS and YYEKEE (reference sequence). Trimming removed 2 bases at V and 2 bases at J, with 14 bases between. The CDR3 extends over 16 amino acids. The CDR3: CASSFFLGAPGNTIYF. CDR3 in DNA: TGTGCCAGCAGCTTCTTCCTGGGGGCACCTGGAAACACCATATATTTT. Full variable domain (missing parts from reference TRBV5-5 and TRBJ1-3): DAGVTQSPTHLIKTRGQQVTLRCSPISGHKSVSWYQQVLGQGPQFIFQYYEKEERGRGNFPDRFSARQFPNYSSELNVNALLLGDSALYLCASSFFLGAPGNTIYFGEGSWLTVV.

This chain joins TRBV27 and TRBJ2-3; TRBD1 aligns across 7 bases. J gave up 1 base and V 5 bases, and 9 bases lay outside the gene matches. CDR1 is MNHEY, CDR2 SMNVEV, per germline (reference sequence). The CDR3 contains 16 residues. The CDR3 nucleotides read TGTGCCAGCAGTCCAACAAGGGGGCGCGGCACAGATACGCAGTATTTT. Protein: CASSPTRGRGTDTQYF.

The chain uses TRBV6-5 and TRBJ1-1; D is uncertain. Trimming left V 5 bases short and J 5 bases short, with 15 bases between. The CDR3 is 14 amino acids. CDR1 and CDR2 (germline): MNHEY, SVGAGI. In DNA, the CDR3 is TGTGCCAGCAGTCCACGATCGGGGAGAACTGAAGCTTTCTTT. As protein: CASSPRSGRTEAFF.

The chain has TRBV19 and TRBJ2-5; 11 bases align to TRBD1. Trimming took 5 bases from V and 4 from J; bases not matched to a gene: 9. The V gene's germline CDR1 is LNHDA and CDR2 SQIVND (reference sequence). The CDR3 spans 16 residues. For the CDR3, the DNA is TGTGCCAGTAGTCCCTCAGGGGACAGGGGGGTAGAGACCCAGTACTTC. Translated, it gives CASSPSGDRGVETQYF.

The V call is TRBV4-1, the J call TRBJ2-7; 9 bases are a match to TRBD2. CDR1 and CDR2 from the germline V gene are MGHRA and YSYEKL. The CDR3 totals 14 residues. J gave up 3 bases and V 4 bases, and 4 bases lay outside the gene matches. CDR3 DNA sequence: TGCGCCAGCAGCCGACAGCGGGGGGTCTACGAGCAGTACTTC. Amino acids: CASSRQRGVYEQYF.

This clone is a singleton in its sample. The genes are TRBV3-1 (or the pseudogene TRBV3-2) and TRBJ2-3; TRBD1 matches at 7 bases. The germline V gene has CDR1 LGHDT and CDR2 YNNKEL (reference sequence). Losses at the gene ends were 5 bases for V and 0 bases for J; bases not matched to a gene: 2. This CDR3 has 14 residues. In nucleotides, the CDR3 is TGTGCCAGCAGCACAGGGGCTAGCACAGATACGCAGTATTTT. Amino acids: CASSTGASTDTQYF.

The genes are TRBV6-5 and TRBJ2-5, with TRBD1 identical over 8 bases. Germline lookup yields CDR1 MNHEY and CDR2 SVGAGI. V lost 3 bases, J lost 1 base, and 4 bases stayed unmatched. The CDR3 extends over 15 amino acids. This chain's CDR3 is CASSYSRGPQETQYF. The CDR3 coding sequence is TGTGCCAGCAGTTATTCCAGGGGGCCCCAAGAGACCCAGTACTTC.

This clone appeared once. The J gene is TRBJ2-5, the V gene TRBV4-3; TRBD2 agrees at 9 bases. The trim removed 4 bases at V and 5 bases at J, leaving 17 bases unmatched. Germline V gene data show CDR1 as LGHNA and CDR2 as YSLEER. This CDR3 is built from 18 residues. The CDR3 DNA sequence: TGCGCCAGCAGCCCGGGCAGCTCGACTAGCGGAGACGGGGAGACCCAGTACTTC. As protein: CASSPGSSTSGDGETQYF.

The chain carries TRBV7-2 and TRBJ1-6; D remains ambiguous. V lost 5 bases to trimming and J lost 9 bases, with 14 bases between them. The CDR3 runs 14 residues. CDR1 and CDR2 from the germline V gene are SGHTA and FQGNSA. The CDR3 protein is CASSPQPSGSPLHF. CDR3 nucleotide sequence: TGTGCCAGCAGCCCTCAGCCTTCGGGTTCACCCCTCCACTTT.

The CDR3 here is CASSPKTSGINEQFF. CDR3 DNA: TGTGCCAGCAGCCCCAAGACTAGCGGGATTAATGAGCAGTTCTTC. V gene TRBV7-9 combines with J gene TRBJ2-1; 11 positions agree with TRBD2. Per germline, CDR1 SEHNR and CDR2 FQNEAQ (reference sequence). The CDR3 is 15 residues long. V gave up 5 bases and J gave up 7 bases; unmatched junction bases: 7.

V and J are TRBV20-1 and TRBJ2-3, with TRBD2 matching over 10 bases. The CDR3 runs to 17 residues. V lost 3 bases, J lost 4 bases, and 13 bases stayed unmatched. Germline V gene lookup returns CDR1 DFQATT and CDR2 SNEGSKA (reference sequence). The CDR3 is CSASSVGKRGGPDTQYF. The CDR3 DNA sequence: TGCAGTGCTAGTTCTGTGGGCAAGCGGGGGGGACCAGATACGCAGTATTTT.

The CDR3, as DNA: TGTGCCAGCAGACGGACTAGCGGGAGGGTCGACACCGGGGAGCTGTTTTTT. Protein sequence: CASRRTSGRVDTGELFF. The rearrangement joins TRBV7-2 to TRBJ2-2; TRBD2 agrees at 15 bases. Germline CDR1 and CDR2: SGHTA and FQGNSA. Germline trimming cut 6 bases from V and 3 bases from J; bases unmatched to any gene: 5. CDR3 length equals 17 residues.

A few counts support this clone. The chain carries TRBV28 and TRBJ2-4, with D possibly TRBD1 on 6 matching bases. Germline CDR1 reads MDHEN; CDR2 reads SYDVKM. This CDR3 has 15 residues. V was pared by 5 bases and J by 3 bases, with 14 bases between. CDR3 coding DNA: TGTGCCAGCAGTGATACAGGGAGAGGCAAAAACATTCAGTACTTC. The encoded protein is CASSDTGRGKNIQYF.

This clone was seen ten or more times. The J gene is TRBJ2-1, the V gene TRBV11-2, with D tentatively TRBD2 (5 bases). The CDR3 consists of 12 residues. Trimming removed 5 bases from V and 10 bases from J, with 12 bases in between. Germline lookup yields CDR1 SGHAT and CDR2 FQNNGV. The CDR3 DNA follows: TGTGCCAGCAGCCCCGACGGGAACGAGCAGTTCTTC. Translated, it gives CASSPDGNEQFF.

The V call is TRBV5-4, the J call TRBJ2-7; tentative D call: TRBD1 (6 bases). V was clipped by 4 bases and J by 2 bases, with 13 bases between them. The germline V gene has CDR1 SGHNT and CDR2 YYREEE (reference sequence). The CDR3 is 14 residues long. The CDR3 reads CASSQNWGPYEQYF. In nucleotides, the CDR3 is TGTGCCAGCAGCCAGAACTGGGGGCCCTACGAGCAGTACTTC.

This sequence joins TRBV3-1 (or the pseudogene TRBV3-2) and TRBJ2-5, with D tentatively TRBD1 (6 bases). The CDR3 has 16 amino acids. The germline gives CDR1 LGHDT, CDR2 YNNKEL (reference sequence). V was shortened by 3 bases and J by 4 bases, with 18 bases between the two germline ends. The CDR3 region has the DNA TGTGCCAGCAGCCATGGGAACGGGCAGGGGAGAGAGACCCAGTACTTC. It encodes CASSHGNGQGRETQYF.

This clone was seen repeatedly, ten times or more. V usage is TRBV2 and J usage is TRBJ2-1; 7 bases line up with TRBD2. The CDR3 is 13 residues long. J was trimmed by 9 bases and V by 4 bases; bases with no gene match: 6. Germline CDR1 and CDR2: SNHLY and FYNNEI. CDR3 residues: CASSGGEGREQFF. CDR3 DNA: TGTGCCAGCAGTGGGGGGGAGGGCCGTGAGCAGTTCTTC.

This sequence joins TRBV23-1 and TRBJ2-5, with 9 bases lining up with TRBD1. TRBV23-1 is an ORF, and what it does is uncertain. The J segment lost 2 bases and the V segment lost 8 bases, leaving 6 bases of the junction unmatched. CDR3 length: 14 amino acids. CDR3 nucleotides: TGCGCCAGCGCTCCAGACAGGGGGCAAGAGACCCAGTACTTC. This translates into CASAPDRGQETQYF.

The chain couples TRBV7-2 to TRBJ1-1; D gene ambiguous. The germline V gene has CDR1 SGHTA and CDR2 FQGNSA. The CDR3 length is 15 residues. Trimming stripped 5 bases from V and 0 bases from J, with 13 bases between. CDR3 coding DNA: TGTGCCAGCAGCCCGGGGTGGCAGATGAACACTGAAGCTTTCTTT. Its protein is CASSPGWQMNTEAFF.